This T cell receptor beta chain was sequenced in a study of blood T cell repertoires in COVID-19. Per the germline V gene, CDR1 is KGHSH and CDR2 is LQKENI. The CDR3 is made up of 17 amino acids. V lost 1 base to trimming and J lost 2 bases, with 15 bases between them. How the authors handled the data: Estimates of nucleated cell counts were drawn from the amplification of reference gene primers. Assay: immunoSEQ multiplex PCR; the TCRdb copy retains only in-frame clones and omits some. D and trimming come from the DNA, and the V and J calls and clone size come from that table. Altogether some 500,000 clones are present, approximately 91% being singletons, with the ten largest covering roughly 7.4%.

The TCR originated in a woman aged 50 to 60 with COVID-19, enrolled during active disease. Sequencing used peripheral blood. The chain combines TRBV18 with TRBJ1-3; no reliable D call. The CDR3 is CASSPLETQYAGNTIYF. In DNA form, the CDR3 reads TGTGCCAGCTCACCACTAGAGACACAGTATGCTGGAAACACCATATATTTT.